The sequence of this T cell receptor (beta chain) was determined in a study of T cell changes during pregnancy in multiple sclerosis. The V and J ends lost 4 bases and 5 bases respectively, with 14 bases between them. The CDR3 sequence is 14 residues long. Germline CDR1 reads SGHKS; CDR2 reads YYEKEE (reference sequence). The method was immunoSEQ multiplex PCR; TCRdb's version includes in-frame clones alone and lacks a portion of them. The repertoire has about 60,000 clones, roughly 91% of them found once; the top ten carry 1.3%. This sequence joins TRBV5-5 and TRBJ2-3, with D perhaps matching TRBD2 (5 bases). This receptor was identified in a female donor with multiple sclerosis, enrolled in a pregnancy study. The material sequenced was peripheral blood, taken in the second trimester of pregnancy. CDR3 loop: CASSPRAGIDTQYF. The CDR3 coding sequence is TGTGCCAGCAGCCCCCGCGCCGGGATAGATACGCAGTATTTT.